What follows is one T cell receptor beta chain and its context. This CDR3 is built from 15 residues. The ends were cut back, 2 bases at V and 0 bases at J, with 8 bases in the middle. Germline CDR1 reads SGHNT; CDR2 reads YENEEA. The entry originates in a study of cytomegalovirus exposure and HLA in healthy donors. In nominal health when sampled, donors likely had unrecorded immune exposures nonetheless. Primers included in the PCR were 60 Vbeta and 13 Jbeta primers. Profiled with immunoSEQ multiplex PCR; TCRdb holds only in-frame clones, not every one. The sample has around 77,000 clones, more than 75% seen once.

This TCR was sampled from a man aged 35 to 55 in good health and CMV-seronegative. The chain combines TRBV11-3 with TRBJ2-1, with D possibly matching TRBD1 (5 bases). The sequenced sample was PBMCs. The CDR3 reads CASSLTGNSYNEQFF. CDR3 sequence (DNA): TGTGCCAGCAGCTTAACAGGTAACTCCTACAATGAGCAGTTCTTC.